The 14 T cell receptor beta chains below come from one sample, sequenced in a study of blood T cells in healthy people across ages. A second about 6 to 12 cycle PCR used barcoded and J-beta primers. MiXCR was run by TCRdb on the 5' RACE reads, yielding one entry per CDR3 protein. In the table there are more than 750,000 distinct CDR3 sequences, 25% to 35% of which are singletons. Another study also made use of these data, one on T cells of mothers and their children.

The source material was blood. The receptors shown here come from a woman aged 40 to 55 in good health.

The chain joins TRBV7-2 to TRBJ2-3, with D hard to call. Germline V gene lookup returns CDR1 SGHTA and CDR2 FQGNSA. The CDR3 totals 13 residues. Trimming removed 5 bases at V and 3 bases at J, with 9 bases between. CDR3 DNA: TGTGCCAGCAGCCGGGCTGCAACAGATACGCAGTATTTT. This translates into CASSRAATDTQYF.

This clonotype was recorded a few times. The chain uses TRBV10-3 and TRBJ2-7, with TRBD2 matching 8 bases. The CDR3 covers 14 residues. Losses at the gene ends were 4 bases for V and 2 bases for J; bases not matched to a gene: 4. Germline values: CDR1 ENHRY, CDR2 SYGVKD. Here the CDR3 reads CAISVAGPTYEQYF. The DNA for the CDR3 is TGTGCCATCAGTGTAGCGGGGCCGACCTACGAGCAGTACTTC.

This clonotype has more than one count but fewer than ten. This chain joins TRBV3-1 and TRBJ1-1; 7 positions match TRBD1. The CDR3 runs to 16 residues. Germline V gene sequence: CDR1 LGHDT, CDR2 YNNKEL (reference sequence). V lost 4 bases, J lost 1 base, and 9 bases stayed unmatched. The CDR3 loop is CASSLRQGMGNTEAFF. The CDR3 nucleotides read TGTGCCAGCAGCCTTCGACAGGGTATGGGGAACACTGAAGCTTTCTTT.

The rearrangement uses TRBV28 and TRBJ2-5, with D perhaps TRBD2 (5 bases). The J call may be mistaken, given a closer DNA end match to TRBJ2-7. Germline V gene sequence: CDR1 MDHEN, CDR2 SYDVKM. This CDR3 is built from 14 residues. CDR3 in DNA: TGTGCCAGCAGTTTGAGGGCCGCGGTCTACGAGCAGTACTTC. Protein: CASSLRAAVYEQYF.

This clonotype was seen at least ten times. The chain links TRBV12-3 or TRBV12-4 to TRBJ1-2, with D unresolved. CDR3 length: 15 residues. Trimming shortened V by 0 bases and J by 0 bases, and 8 bases separated the two germline ends. The CDR3 coding sequence is TGTGCCAGCAGTTTAGCGGCACTTACTAACTATGGCTACACCTTC. Translation gives CASSLAALTNYGYTF.

The sample holds a few counts of this clonotype. The J gene is TRBJ2-4, the V gene TRBV12-3 or TRBV12-4, with a possible D match to TRBD2 (6 bases). The CDR3 sequence is 14 residues long. V gave up 2 bases and J gave up 7 bases, with 12 bases separating them. The DNA of the CDR3 is TGTGCCAGCAGTTTATGGCAGGGAGGCAACATTCAGTACTTC. Its translation is CASSLWQGGNIQYF.

The V gene is TRBV27, the J gene TRBJ2-5; the match to TRBD1 covers 10 bases. With the DNA end fitting TRBJ2-7 better, the J assignment may be wrong. The germline V gene encodes CDR1 MNHEY and CDR2 SMNVEV (reference sequence). The CDR3 totals 14 residues. CDR3 in DNA: TGTGCCAGCTGGGGACAGGGGTCAGCCTACGAGCAGTACTTC. Translating gives CASWGQGSAYEQYF.

The chain is built from TRBV12-3 or TRBV12-4 and TRBJ2-7; D is ambiguous. CDR3 size: 13 residues. V was shortened by 0 bases and J by 4 bases, with 7 bases between the two germline ends. CDR3 DNA: TGTGCCAGCAGTTTAGCATTGGGATACGAGCAGTACTTC. The encoded protein is CASSLALGYEQYF.

This clonotype appeared many times. This sequence joins TRBV4-1 and TRBJ2-1; D remains unclear. CDR3 length: 13 amino acids. Germline V CDR1 and CDR2: MGHRA, YSYEKL. Trimming stripped 0 bases from V and 7 bases from J, with 7 bases between. CDR3 sequence: CASSQELQNEQFF. The CDR3 nucleotides read TGCGCCAGCAGCCAAGAGCTACAGAATGAGCAGTTCTTC.

This clonotype was picked up a small number of times. The chain has TRBV28 and TRBJ2-7; D unresolved. Trimming took 5 bases from V and 5 from J, leaving 10 bases between them. Germline CDR1 and CDR2: MDHEN and SYDVKM. The CDR3 contains 12 residues. This CDR3 is CASSNSVHEQYF. The CDR3 region has the DNA TGTGCCAGCAGTAATAGTGTCCACGAGCAGTACTTC. The whole variable domain, remainder taken from reference TRBV28 and TRBJ2-7, is DVKVTQSSRYLVKRTGEKVFLECVQDMDHENMFWYRQDPGLGLRLIYFSYDVKMKEKGDIPEGYSVSREKKERFSLILESASTNQTSMYLCASSNSVHEQYFGPGTRLTVT.

About this clonotype itself: A much larger clone differs from this one at a single base, so this may be a read error. The chain employs TRBV27 and TRBJ2-7; D is possibly TRBD1 (5 bases). Germline CDR1 and CDR2: MNHEY and SMNVEV (reference sequence). The CDR3 runs to 15 residues. This CDR3 is CANSLKTKGAYEQYF. CDR3 nucleotide sequence: TGTGCCAACAGTCTAAAGACAAAAGGGGCCTACGAGCAGTACTTC.

This clonotype was observed a handful of times. A much larger clone lies one base from this, so it may be a read error. This sequence joins TRBV29-1 and TRBJ2-6, with D perhaps matching TRBD1 (5 bases). Germline CDR1 reads SQVTM; CDR2 reads ANQGSEA. V lost 5 bases and J lost 0, with 5 bases in between. The CDR3 sequence is 13 residues long. CDR3 region: CSVRGSGANVLTF. The CDR3 nucleotides are TGCAGCGTTAGGGGCTCTGGGGCCAACGTCCTGACTTTC.

V and J are TRBV9 and TRBJ2-1, with 11 bases aligning to TRBD2. Germline CDR1 is SGDLS and CDR2 is YYNGEE. Losses at the gene ends were 3 bases for V and 3 bases for J; bases not matched to a gene: 5. The CDR3 covers 16 residues. The CDR3 protein is CASSAALAGGYNEQFF. The DNA for the CDR3 is TGTGCCAGCAGCGCCGCCCTAGCGGGGGGCTACAATGAGCAGTTCTTC.

In this sample, this clonotype turned up a few times. The gene calls are TRBV6-1 and TRBJ2-7; D tentatively reads TRBD1 or TRBD2 (6 bases each). This CDR3 has 17 residues. Trimming cost V 3 bases and J 0 bases, with 18 bases left between them. Germline lookup yields CDR1 MNHNS and CDR2 SASEGT. The CDR3 coding sequence is TGTGCCAGCAGTGAGGGGTTGGGGGCGGGGAGCTCCTACGAGCAGTACTTC. Amino acid sequence: CASSEGLGAGSSYEQYF.